At least ten counts were recorded for the clone carrying this TCR beta chain. This specimen comes from a study of T cells in Graves' hyperthyroidism and ophthalmopathy. The definition of stable Graves' hyperthyroidism was no ophthalmopathy progression within 18 months. Clinical symptoms, serum thyroxine, TRAb, thyroid ultrasound and orbital computed tomography established diagnosis. Template material for amplifying TCR beta CDR3 regions consisted of RNA transcripts. Using the HTBI primer set, a first-round RT-PCR was run on the TCR CDR3. TCRdb fed the multiplex PCR reads into MiXCR, producing one record per CDR3 protein. The profile covers 500,000 to 750,000 distinct CDR3 sequences, with 46% appearing a single time and about 7.8% taken by the ten largest. CDR1 SGDLS and CDR2 YYNGEE come from the germline V gene. The CDR3 runs to 14 residues. The germline V and J ends were trimmed by 2 bases and 3 bases, with 12 bases remaining between them.

The TCR was taken from a woman aged 18 to 35 with Graves' hyperthyroidism. Material for sequencing was peripheral blood or thyroid tissue (not recorded which). V and J are TRBV9 and TRBJ2-7, with a possible D match to TRBD1 (5 bases). The CDR3 DNA follows: TGTGCCAGCAGCGTCACCTTTCAGGGCTACGAGCAGTACTTC. It encodes CASSVTFQGYEQYF.